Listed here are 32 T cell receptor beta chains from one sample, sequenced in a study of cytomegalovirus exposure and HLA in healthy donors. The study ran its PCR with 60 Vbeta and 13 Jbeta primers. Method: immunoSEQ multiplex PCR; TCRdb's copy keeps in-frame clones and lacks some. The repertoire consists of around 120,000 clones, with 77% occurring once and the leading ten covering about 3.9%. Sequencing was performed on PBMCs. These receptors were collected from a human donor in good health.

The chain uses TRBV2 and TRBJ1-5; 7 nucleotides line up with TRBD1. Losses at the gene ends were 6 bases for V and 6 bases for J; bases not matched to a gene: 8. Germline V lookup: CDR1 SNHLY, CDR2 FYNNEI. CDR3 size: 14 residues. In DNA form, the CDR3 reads TGTGCCAGCAGACTCGACAGGGAAGGTCAGCCCCAGCATTTT. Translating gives CASRLDREGQPQHF.

CDR3 nucleotide sequence: TGTGCCAGCAGTTTTGCCGACAGGGGGCGTGAGACCCAGTACTTC. As protein: CASSFADRGRETQYF. This rearrangement joins TRBV28 to TRBJ2-5, with 10 positions matching TRBD1. V gave up 3 bases and J gave up 5 bases; unmatched junction bases: 6. The V gene's germline CDR1 is MDHEN and CDR2 SYDVKM. This CDR3 is built from 15 residues.

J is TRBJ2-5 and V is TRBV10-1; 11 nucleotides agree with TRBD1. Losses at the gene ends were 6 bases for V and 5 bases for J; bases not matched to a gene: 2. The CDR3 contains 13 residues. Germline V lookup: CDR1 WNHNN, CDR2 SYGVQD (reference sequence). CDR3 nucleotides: TGCGCCAGCAGCCGGGACAGGGGGGAGACCCAGTACTTC. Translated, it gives CASSRDRGETQYF.

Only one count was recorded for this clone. CDR3 DNA sequence: TGTGCCAGCAGTGAACGGCAGGGAGGCGCCGGGGAGCTGTTTTTT. It specifies CASSERQGGAGELFF. The V and J genes are TRBV6-1 and TRBJ2-2, with D tentatively TRBD2 (6 bases). V was trimmed by 2 bases and J by 6 bases, leaving 13 bases between them. CDR1 MNHNS and CDR2 SASEGT come from the germline V gene. The length of the CDR3 is 15 residues.

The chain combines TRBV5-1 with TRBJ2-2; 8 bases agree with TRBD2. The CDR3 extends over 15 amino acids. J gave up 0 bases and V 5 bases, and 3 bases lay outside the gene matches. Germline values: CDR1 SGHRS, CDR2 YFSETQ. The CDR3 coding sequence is TGCGCCAGCAGGGCGGGGGGCCCGAACACCGGGGAGCTGTTTTTT. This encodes CASRAGGPNTGELFF.

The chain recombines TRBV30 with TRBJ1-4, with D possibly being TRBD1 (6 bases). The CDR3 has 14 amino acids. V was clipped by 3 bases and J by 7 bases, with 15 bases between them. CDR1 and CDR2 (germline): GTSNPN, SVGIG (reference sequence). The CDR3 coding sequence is TGTGCCTGGAGGAGGCCAGGGGTCGGTGAAAAACTGTTTTTT. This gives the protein CAWRRPGVGEKLFF.

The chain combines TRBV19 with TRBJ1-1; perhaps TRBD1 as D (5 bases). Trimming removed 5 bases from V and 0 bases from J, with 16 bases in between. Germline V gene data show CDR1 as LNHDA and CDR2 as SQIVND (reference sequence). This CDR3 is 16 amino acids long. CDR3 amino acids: CASSPGTRELNTEAFF. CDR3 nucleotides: TGTGCCAGTAGTCCCGGGACGCGGGAACTGAACACTGAAGCTTTCTTT.

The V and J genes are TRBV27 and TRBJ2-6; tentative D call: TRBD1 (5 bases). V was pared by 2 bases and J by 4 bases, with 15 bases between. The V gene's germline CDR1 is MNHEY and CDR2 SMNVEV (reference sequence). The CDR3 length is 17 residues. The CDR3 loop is CASSLVIPGSGANVLTF. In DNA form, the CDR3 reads TGTGCCAGCAGTTTAGTGATTCCAGGGTCCGGGGCCAACGTCCTGACTTTC. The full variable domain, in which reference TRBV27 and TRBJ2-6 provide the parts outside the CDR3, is EAQVTQNPRYLITVTGKKLTVTCSQNMNHEYMSWYRQDPGLGLRQIYYSMNVEVTDKGDVPEGYKVSRKEKRNFPLILESPSPNQTSLYFCASSLVIPGSGANVLTFGAGSRLTVL.

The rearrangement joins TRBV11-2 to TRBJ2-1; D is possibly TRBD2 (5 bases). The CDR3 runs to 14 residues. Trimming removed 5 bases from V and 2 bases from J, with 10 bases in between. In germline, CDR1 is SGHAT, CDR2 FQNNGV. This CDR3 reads CASSPTTPYNEQFF. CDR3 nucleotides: TGTGCCAGCAGCCCGACTACGCCCTACAATGAGCAGTTCTTC.

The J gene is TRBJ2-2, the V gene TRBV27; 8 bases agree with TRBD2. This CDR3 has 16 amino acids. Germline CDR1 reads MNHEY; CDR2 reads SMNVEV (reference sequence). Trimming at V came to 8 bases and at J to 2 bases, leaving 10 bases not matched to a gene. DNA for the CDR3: TGTGCCAGCGGGACGGGTGCGGGAGGCAACACCGGGGAGCTGTTTTTT. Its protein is CASGTGAGGNTGELFF.

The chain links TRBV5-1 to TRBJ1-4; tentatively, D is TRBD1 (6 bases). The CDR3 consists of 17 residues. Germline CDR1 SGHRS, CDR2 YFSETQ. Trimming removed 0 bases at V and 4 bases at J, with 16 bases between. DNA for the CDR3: TGCGCCAGCAGCTTGGTGTGGGGGCAATCACTTAATGAAAAACTGTTTTTT. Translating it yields CASSLVWGQSLNEKLFF.

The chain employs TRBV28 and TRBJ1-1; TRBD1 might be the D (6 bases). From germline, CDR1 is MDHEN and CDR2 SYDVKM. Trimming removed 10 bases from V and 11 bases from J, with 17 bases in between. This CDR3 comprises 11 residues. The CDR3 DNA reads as TGTGCCACCGAACAGGGCACGAGGGCTTTCTTT. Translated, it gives CATEQGTRAFF. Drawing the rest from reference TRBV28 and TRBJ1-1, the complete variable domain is DVKVTQSSRYLVKRTGEKVFLECVQDMDHENMFWYRQDPGLGLRLIYFSYDVKMKEKGDIPEGYSVSREKKERFSLILESASTNQTSMYLCATEQGTRAFFGQGTRLTVV.

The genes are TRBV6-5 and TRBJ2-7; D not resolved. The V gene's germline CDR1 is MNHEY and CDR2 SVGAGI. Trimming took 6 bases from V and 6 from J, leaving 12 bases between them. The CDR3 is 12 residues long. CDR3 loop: CASSPAEIEQYF. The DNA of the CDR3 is TGTGCCAGCAGCCCGGCGGAGATCGAGCAGTACTTC.

The DNA of the CDR3 is TGTGCCAGTAGTAAGACCGGGAGCGCTCGAGATACGCAGTATTTT. It encodes CASSKTGSARDTQYF. The V call is TRBV19, the J call TRBJ2-3; tentatively, D is TRBD2 (6 bases). Germline V gives CDR1 LNHDA, CDR2 SQIVND (reference sequence). This CDR3 region has 15 residues. Trimming stripped 4 bases from V and 5 bases from J, with 16 bases between.

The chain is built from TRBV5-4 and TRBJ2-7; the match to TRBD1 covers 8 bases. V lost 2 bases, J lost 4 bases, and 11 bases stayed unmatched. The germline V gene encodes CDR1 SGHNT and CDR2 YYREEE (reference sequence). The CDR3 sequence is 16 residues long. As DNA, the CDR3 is TGTGCCAGCAGCTTAAGAGGTGGAACAGGGGGGTACGAGCAGTACTTC. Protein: CASSLRGGTGGYEQYF.

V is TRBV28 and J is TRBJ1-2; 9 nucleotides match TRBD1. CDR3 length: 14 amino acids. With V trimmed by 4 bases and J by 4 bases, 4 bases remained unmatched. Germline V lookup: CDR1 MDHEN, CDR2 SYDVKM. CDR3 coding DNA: TGTGCCAGCAGTTCAACAGGGGGCTCCTATGGCTACACCTTC. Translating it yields CASSSTGGSYGYTF.

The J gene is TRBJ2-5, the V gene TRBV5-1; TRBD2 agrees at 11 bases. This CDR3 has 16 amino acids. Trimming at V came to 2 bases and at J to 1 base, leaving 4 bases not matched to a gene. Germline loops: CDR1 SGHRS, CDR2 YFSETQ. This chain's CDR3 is CASSFTTSGAQETQYF. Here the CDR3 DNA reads TGCGCCAGCAGCTTCACGACTAGCGGGGCCCAAGAGACCCAGTACTTC. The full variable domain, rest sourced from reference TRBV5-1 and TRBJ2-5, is KAGVTQTPRYLIKTRGQQVTLSCSPISGHRSVSWYQQTPGQGLQFLFEYFSETQRNKGNFPGRFSGRQFSNSRSEMNVSTLELGDSALYLCASSFTTSGAQETQYFGPGTRLLVL.

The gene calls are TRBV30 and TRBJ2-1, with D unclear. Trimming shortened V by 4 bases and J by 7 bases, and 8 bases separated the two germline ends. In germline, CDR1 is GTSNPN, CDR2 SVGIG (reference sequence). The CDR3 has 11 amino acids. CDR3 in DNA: TGTGCCTGGACAGCAGGAAATGAGCAGTTCTTC. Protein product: CAWTAGNEQFF.

The chain's CDR3 is CVARGTSGSSYEQYF. The CDR3 DNA sequence: TGTGTCGCGAGGGGGACTAGCGGATCCTCCTACGAGCAGTACTTC. The chain couples TRBV2 to TRBJ2-7; 11 bases line up with TRBD2. Germline V gene sequence: CDR1 SNHLY, CDR2 FYNNEI. This CDR3 is built from 15 residues.

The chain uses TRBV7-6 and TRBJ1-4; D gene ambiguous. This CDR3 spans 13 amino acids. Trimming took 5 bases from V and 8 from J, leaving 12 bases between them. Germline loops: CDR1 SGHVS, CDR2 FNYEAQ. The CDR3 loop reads CASSPEVGEKLFF. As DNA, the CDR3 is TGTGCCAGCAGCCCTGAGGTTGGGGAAAAACTGTTTTTT.

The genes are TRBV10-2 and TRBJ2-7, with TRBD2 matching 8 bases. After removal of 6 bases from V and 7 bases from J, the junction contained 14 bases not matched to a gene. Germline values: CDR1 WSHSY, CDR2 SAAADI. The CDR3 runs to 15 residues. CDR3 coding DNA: TGCGCCAGCAGGGGGGCCGGGACTAGGGTGGGGGAGCAGTACTTC. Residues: CASRGAGTRVGEQYF.

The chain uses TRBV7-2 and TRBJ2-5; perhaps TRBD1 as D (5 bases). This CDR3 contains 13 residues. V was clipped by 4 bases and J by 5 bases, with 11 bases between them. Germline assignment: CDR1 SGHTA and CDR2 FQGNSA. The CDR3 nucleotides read TGTGCCAGCAGCTATAGGACAATGGAGACCCAGTACTTC. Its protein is CASSYRTMETQYF.

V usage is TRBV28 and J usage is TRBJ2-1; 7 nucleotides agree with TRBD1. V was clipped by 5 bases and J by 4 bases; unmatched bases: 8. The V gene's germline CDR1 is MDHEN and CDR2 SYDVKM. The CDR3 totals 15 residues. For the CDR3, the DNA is TGTGCCAGCAGTGAAGCCGGGACAGTATACAATGAGCAGTTCTTC. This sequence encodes CASSEAGTVYNEQFF.

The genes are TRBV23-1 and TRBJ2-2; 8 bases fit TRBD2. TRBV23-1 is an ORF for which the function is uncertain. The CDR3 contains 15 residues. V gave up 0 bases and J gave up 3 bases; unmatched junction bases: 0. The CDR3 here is CASSQSGGDTGELFF. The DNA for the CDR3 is TGCGCCAGCAGTCAATCCGGGGGGGACACCGGGGAGCTGTTTTTT.

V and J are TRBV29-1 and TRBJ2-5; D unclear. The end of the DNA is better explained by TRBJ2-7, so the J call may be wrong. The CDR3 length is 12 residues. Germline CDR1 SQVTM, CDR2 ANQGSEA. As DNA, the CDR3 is TGCAGCGTTGTACCAAGCTCCTACGAGCAGTACTTC. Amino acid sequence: CSVVPSSYEQYF.

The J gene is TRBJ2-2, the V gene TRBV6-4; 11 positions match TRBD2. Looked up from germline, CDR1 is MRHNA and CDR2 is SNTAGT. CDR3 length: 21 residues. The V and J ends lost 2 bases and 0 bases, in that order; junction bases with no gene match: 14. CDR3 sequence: CASSDPPFMGTSGSNTGELFF. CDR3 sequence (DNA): TGTGCCAGCAGTGACCCGCCTTTTATGGGGACTAGCGGCTCGAACACCGGGGAGCTGTTTTTT.

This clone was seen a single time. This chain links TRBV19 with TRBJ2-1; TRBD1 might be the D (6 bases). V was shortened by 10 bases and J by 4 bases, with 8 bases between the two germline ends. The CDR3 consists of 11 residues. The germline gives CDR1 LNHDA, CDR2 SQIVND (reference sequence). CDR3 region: CATTGYNEQFF. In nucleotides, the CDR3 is TGTGCCACTACAGGGTACAATGAGCAGTTCTTC.

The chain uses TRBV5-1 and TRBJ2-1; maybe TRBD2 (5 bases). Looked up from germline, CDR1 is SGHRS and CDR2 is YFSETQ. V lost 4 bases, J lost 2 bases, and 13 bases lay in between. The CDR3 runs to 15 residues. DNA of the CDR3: TGCGCCAGCAGCCCACGGGAAGTAGCCTACAATGAGCAGTTCTTC. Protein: CASSPREVAYNEQFF.

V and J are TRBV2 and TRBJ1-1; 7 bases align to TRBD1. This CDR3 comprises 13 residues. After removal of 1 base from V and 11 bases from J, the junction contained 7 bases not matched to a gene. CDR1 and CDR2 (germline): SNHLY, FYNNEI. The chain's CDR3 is CASSEETGSRAFF. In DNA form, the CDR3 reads TGTGCCAGCAGTGAAGAGACAGGGAGCCGTGCTTTCTTT.

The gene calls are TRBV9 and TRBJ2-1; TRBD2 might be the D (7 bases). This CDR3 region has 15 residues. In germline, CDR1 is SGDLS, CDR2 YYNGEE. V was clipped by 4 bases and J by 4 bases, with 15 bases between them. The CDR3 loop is CASSYGGLAYNEQFF. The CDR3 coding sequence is TGTGCCAGCAGCTACGGGGGGCTAGCTTACAATGAGCAGTTCTTC. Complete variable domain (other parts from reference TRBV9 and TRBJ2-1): DSGVTQTPKHLITATGQRVTLRCSPRSGDLSVYWYQQSLDQGLQFLIQYYNGEERAKGNILERFSAQQFPDLHSELNLSSLELGDSALYFCASSYGGLAYNEQFFGPGTRLTVL.

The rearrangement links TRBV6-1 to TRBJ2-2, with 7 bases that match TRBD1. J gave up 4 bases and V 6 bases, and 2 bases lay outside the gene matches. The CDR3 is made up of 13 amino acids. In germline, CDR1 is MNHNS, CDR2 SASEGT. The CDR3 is CASRGDSTGELFF. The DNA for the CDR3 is TGTGCCAGCAGAGGGGACAGCACCGGGGAGCTGTTTTTT.

This chain's CDR3 is CASSLGLADTYEQYF. In DNA form, the CDR3 reads TGTGCCAGCAGCCTGGGACTAGCGGACACCTACGAGCAGTACTTC. The chain carries TRBV5-6 and TRBJ2-7; 11 bases are a match to TRBD2. The J segment lost 2 bases and the V segment lost 4 bases, leaving 5 bases of the junction unmatched. Germline V gene data show CDR1 as SGHDT and CDR2 as YYEEEE. This CDR3 spans 15 amino acids.